A selection of T cell receptor beta chains follows, all from one sample in a study of cytomegalovirus exposure and HLA in healthy donors. Sequenced by immunoSEQ multiplex PCR; TCRdb stores in-frame clones only, minus some. The sample includes about 78,000 clones, about 96% of them seen just once. Sample: PBMCs. The receptors come from a man aged 18 to 30 in good health and CMV-seropositive. Both conserved end residues are part of each CDR3. Fields, in order: CDR3 length, clone size, V gene, J gene, D gene, CDR3 protein, CDR3 DNA. D genes are given only for firm matches. Where a row states a size, it is once, few, many or the class of an expanded clone; other rows omit it.

>14|-|TRBV27|TRBJ1-6|-
CASSLGGSNSPLHF
TGTGCCAGCAGTTTGGGGGGTTCAAATTCACCCCTCCACTTT
>13|-|TRBV27|TRBJ1-5|-
CASSLRGNQPQHF
TGTGCCAGCAGTTTAAGAGGGAACCAGCCCCAGCATTTT
>10|-|TRBV29-1|TRBJ1-4|-
CSAVNEKLFF
TGCAGCGCCGTTAATGAAAAACTGTTTTTT
>16|-|TRBV4-1|TRBJ2-7|TRBD2
CASSPLLLAGPYEQYF
TGCGCCAGCAGCCCCCTTCTGCTAGCGGGACCCTACGAGCAGTACTTC
>14|-|TRBV30|TRBJ1-4|-
CAWSVWTDSEKLFF
TGTGCCTGGAGTGTCTGGACAGACAGTGAAAAACTGTTTTTT
>16|few|TRBV7-8|TRBJ2-7|-
CASSLGADLLSYEQYF
TGTGCCAGCAGCTTAGGAGCGGACCTACTATCCTACGAGCAGTACTTC
>16|-|TRBV4-1|TRBJ2-1|TRBD2
CASSQPTSGSGYEQFF
TGCGCCAGCAGCCAACCAACTAGCGGGAGTGGCTATGAGCAGTTCTTC
>14|-|TRBV10-3|TRBJ2-3|TRBD1
CATGQGLDADTQYF
TGTGCCACGGGACAGGGGTTGGATGCAGATACGCAGTATTTT
>14|-|TRBV30|TRBJ2-7|TRBD1
CAWNPQGASYEQYF
TGTGCCTGGAACCCACAGGGGGCGAGCTACGAGCAGTACTTC
>15|once|TRBV19|TRBJ2-7|TRBD2
CASSITTSVSYEQYF
TGTGCCAGTAGTATTACGACTAGCGTCTCCTACGAGCAGTACTTC
>15|-|TRBV9|TRBJ2-1|-
CASSVEQSSYNEQFF
TGTGCCAGCAGCGTAGAACAGAGCTCCTACAATGAGCAGTTCTTC
>14|-|TRBV19|TRBJ2-1|TRBD2
CASSIAGGDNEQFF
TGTGCCAGTAGTATAGCGGGAGGGGACAATGAGCAGTTCTTC
>18|-|TRBV11-2|TRBJ2-6|-
CASSLVLGGSSGANVLTF
TGTGCCAGCAGCTTAGTTTTGGGTGGGAGCTCTGGGGCCAACGTCCTGACTTTC
>13|-|TRBV6-5|TRBJ1-1|TRBD1
CASGTGGGTEAFF
TGTGCCAGCGGGACAGGGGGCGGCACTGAAGCTTTCTTT
>12|-|TRBV19|TRBJ1-5|-
CASSTSNQPQHF
TGTGCCAGTAGTACCTCCAATCAGCCCCAGCATTTT
>15|-|TRBV30|TRBJ2-1|TRBD2
CAWGHLGLAGGEQFF
TGTGCCTGGGGGCATTTAGGCCTAGCGGGAGGAGAGCAGTTCTTC
>15|-|TRBV9|TRBJ1-1|TRBD1
CASSARRQGDTEAFF
TGTGCCAGCAGCGCCCGTCGACAGGGGGATACTGAAGCTTTCTTT
>14|-|TRBV6-1|TRBJ1-2|-
CASSEGDRPGGYTF
TGTGCCAGCAGTGAAGGCGACCGGCCGGGAGGCTACACCTTC